This TCR beta chain was identified in a study of human T cells and chemical hapten exposure. Germline lookup yields CDR1 SGHKS and CDR2 YYEKEE (reference sequence). Germline trimming cut 5 bases from V and 5 bases from J; bases unmatched to any gene: 5. This CDR3 has 15 residues. Whole-study results and caveats: The presence of alopecia in the donors means their immune response may differ from healthy people's.

In the case of this clonotype: Its specificity is not known.

Regarding time point: pre-sensitization, week 0. Specified treatment: therapeutic diphenylcyclopropenone sensitization with weekly scalp DPC. MiXCR, applied by TCRdb to the RACE reads, yields one record per CDR3 protein. The data show 300,000 to 450,000 distinct CDR3 sequences, about 5.1% seen once. The V and J genes are TRBV5-5 and TRBJ2-3, with 13 bases aligning to TRBD2. The clonotype originates from a woman between 50 and 59 years old with alopecia areata. Some clones in this sample may be carry-over from other donors' samples. The sequences come from whole blood, collected in connection with sensitization to the hapten diphenylcyclopropenone (DPC). As DNA, the CDR3 is TGTGCCAGCAGACGGACTAGCGGGAGTCAAGATACGCAGTATTTT. Translated: CASRRTSGSQDTQYF.